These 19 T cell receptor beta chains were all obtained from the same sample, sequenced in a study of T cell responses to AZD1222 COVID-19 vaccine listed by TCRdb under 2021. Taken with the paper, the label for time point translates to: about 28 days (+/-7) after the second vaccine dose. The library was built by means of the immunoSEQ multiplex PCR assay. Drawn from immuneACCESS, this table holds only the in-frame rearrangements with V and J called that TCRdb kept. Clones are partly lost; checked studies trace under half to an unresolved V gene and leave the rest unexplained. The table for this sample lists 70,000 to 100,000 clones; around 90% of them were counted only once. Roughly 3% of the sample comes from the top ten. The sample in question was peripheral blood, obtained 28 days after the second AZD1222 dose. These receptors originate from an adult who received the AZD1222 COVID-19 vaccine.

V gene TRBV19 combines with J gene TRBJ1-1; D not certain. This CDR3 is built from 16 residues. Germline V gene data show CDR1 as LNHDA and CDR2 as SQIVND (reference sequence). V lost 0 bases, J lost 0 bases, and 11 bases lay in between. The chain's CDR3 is CASSIDAGPLNTEAFF. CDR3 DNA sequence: TGTGCCAGTAGTATAGATGCAGGACCTCTGAACACTGAAGCTTTCTTT.

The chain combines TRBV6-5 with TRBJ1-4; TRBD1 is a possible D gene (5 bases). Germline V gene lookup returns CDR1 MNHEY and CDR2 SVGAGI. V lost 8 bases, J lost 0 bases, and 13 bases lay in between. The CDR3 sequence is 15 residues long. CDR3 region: CASGQGIATNEKLFF. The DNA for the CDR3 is TGTGCCAGCGGTCAGGGTATTGCAACTAATGAAAAACTGTTTTTT.

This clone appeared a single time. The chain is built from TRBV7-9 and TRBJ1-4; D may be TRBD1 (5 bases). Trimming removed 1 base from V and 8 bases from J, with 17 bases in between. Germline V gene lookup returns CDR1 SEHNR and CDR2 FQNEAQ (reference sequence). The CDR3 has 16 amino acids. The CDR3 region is CASSLGSGTRGEKLFF. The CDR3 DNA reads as TGTGCCAGCAGCTTAGGTAGTGGGACCCGGGGAGAAAAACTGTTTTTT.

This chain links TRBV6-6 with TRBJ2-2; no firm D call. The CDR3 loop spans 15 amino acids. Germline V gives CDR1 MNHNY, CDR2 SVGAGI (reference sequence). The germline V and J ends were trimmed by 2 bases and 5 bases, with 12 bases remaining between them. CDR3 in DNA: TGTGCCAGCAGTTACCCCCCGGGCCCAACCGGGGAGCTGTTTTTT. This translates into CASSYPPGPTGELFF.

CDR3 in amino acids: CASSQDRRVPRSGADGGYTF. CDR3 nucleotide sequence: TGCGCCAGCAGCCAAGATCGACGGGTACCTCGATCGGGGGCGGACGGAGGCTACACCTTC. The J gene is TRBJ1-2, the V gene TRBV4-1, with D possibly being TRBD1 (6 bases). The CDR3 consists of 20 residues. The germline V gene has CDR1 MGHRA and CDR2 YSYEKL. Trimming took 0 bases from V and 8 from J, leaving 31 bases between them.

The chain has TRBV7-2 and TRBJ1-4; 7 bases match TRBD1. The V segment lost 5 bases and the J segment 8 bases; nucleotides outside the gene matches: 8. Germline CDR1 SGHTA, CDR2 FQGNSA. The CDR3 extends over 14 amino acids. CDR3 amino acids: CASSRGQLNEKLFF. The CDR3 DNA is TGTGCCAGCAGCCGGGGACAGTTAAACGAAAAACTGTTTTTT.

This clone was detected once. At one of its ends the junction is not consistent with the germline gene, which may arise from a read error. This chain's CDR3 is CATSDSGLTNYGYTF. CDR3 bases: TGTGCCACCAGTGATTCGGGACTGACTAATTATGGCTACACCTTC. The chain employs TRBV24-1 and TRBJ1-2; a possible D gene is TRBD1 (5 bases). CDR3 size: 15 residues. Germline V CDR1 and CDR2: KGHDR, SFDVKD.

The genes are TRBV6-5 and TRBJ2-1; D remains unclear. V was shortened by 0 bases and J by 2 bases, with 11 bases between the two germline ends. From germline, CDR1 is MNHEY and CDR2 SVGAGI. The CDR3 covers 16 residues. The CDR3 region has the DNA TGTGCCAGCAGTTACTCTGCGGCAGGAGCCTACAATGAGCAGTTCTTC. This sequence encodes CASSYSAAGAYNEQFF.

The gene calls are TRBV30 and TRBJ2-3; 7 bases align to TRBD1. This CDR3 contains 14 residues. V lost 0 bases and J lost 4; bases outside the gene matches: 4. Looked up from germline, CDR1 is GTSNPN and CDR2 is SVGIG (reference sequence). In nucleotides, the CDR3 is TGTGCCTGGAGTGTGCGGCAGGGGGCAGATACGCAGTATTTT. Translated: CAWSVRQGADTQYF.

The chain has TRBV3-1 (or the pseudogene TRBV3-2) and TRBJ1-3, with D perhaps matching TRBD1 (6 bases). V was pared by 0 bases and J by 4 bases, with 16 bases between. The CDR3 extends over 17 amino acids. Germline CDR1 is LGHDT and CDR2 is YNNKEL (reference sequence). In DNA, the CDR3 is TGTGCCAGCAGCCAAGACTGGCGACAGGCCGGAGGAAACACCATATATTTT. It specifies CASSQDWRQAGGNTIYF.

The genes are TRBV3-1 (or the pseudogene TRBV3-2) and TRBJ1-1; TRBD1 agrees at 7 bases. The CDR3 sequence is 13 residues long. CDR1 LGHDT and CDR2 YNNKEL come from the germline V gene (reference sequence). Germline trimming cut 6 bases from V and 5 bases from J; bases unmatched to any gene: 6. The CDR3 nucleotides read TGTGCCAGCAGTCGACAGGGAGGTACTGAAGCTTTCTTT. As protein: CASSRQGGTEAFF.

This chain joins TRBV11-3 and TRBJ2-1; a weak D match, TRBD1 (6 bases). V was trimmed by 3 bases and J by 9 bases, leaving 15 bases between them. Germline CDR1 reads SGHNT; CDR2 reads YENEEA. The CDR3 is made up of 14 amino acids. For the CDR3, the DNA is TGTGCCAGCAGCTTGGGGACAACCGGAGGTGAGCAGTTCTTC. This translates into CASSLGTTGGEQFF.

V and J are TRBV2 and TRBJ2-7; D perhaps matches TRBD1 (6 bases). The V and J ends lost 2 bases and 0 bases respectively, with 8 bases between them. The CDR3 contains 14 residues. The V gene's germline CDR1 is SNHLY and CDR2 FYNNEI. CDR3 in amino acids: CASSEQGNSYEQYF. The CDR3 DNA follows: TGTGCCAGCAGTGAACAGGGGAACTCCTACGAGCAGTACTTC. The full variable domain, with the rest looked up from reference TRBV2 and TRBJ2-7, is EPEVTQTPSHQVTQMGQEVILRCVPISNHLYFYWYRQILGQKVEFLVSFYNNEISEKSEIFDDQFSVERPDGSNFTLKIRSTKLEDSAMYFCASSEQGNSYEQYFGPGTRLTVT.

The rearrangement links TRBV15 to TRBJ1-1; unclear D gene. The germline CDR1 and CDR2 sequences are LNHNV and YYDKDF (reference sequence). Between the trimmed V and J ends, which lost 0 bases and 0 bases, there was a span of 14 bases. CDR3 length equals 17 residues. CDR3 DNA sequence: TGTGCCACCAGCAGAGAAGGATCGGCAGGTATGAACACTGAAGCTTTCTTT. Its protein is CATSREGSAGMNTEAFF.

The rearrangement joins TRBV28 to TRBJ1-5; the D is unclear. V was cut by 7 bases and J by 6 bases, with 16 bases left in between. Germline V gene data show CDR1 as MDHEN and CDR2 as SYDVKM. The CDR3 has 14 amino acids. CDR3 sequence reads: CASTGQAGIQPQHF. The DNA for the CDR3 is TGTGCCAGCACCGGGCAGGCAGGTATTCAGCCCCAGCATTTT.

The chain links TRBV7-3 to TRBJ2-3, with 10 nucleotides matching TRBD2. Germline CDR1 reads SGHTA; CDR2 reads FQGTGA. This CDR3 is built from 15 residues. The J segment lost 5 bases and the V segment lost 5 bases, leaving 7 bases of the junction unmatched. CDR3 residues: CASSPGLAKGDTQYF. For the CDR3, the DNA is TGTGCCAGCAGCCCGGGACTAGCGAAGGGAGATACGCAGTATTTT.

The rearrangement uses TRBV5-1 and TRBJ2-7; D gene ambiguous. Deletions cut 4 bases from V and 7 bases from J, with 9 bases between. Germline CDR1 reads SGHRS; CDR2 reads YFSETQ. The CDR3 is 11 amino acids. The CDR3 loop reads CASSLAAEQYF. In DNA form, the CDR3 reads TGCGCCAGCAGCCTTGCGGCGGAGCAGTACTTC.

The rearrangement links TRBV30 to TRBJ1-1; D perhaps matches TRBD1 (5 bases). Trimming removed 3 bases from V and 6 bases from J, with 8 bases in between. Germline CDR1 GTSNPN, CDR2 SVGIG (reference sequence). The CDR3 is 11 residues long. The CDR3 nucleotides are TGTGCCTGGAGCCGGGGGGCTGAAGCTTTCTTT. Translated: CAWSRGAEAFF.

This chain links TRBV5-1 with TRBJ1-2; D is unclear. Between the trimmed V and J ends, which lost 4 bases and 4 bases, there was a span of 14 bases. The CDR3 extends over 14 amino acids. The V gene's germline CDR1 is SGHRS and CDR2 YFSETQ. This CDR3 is CASSTDTLAYGYTF. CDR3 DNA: TGCGCCAGCAGCACTGACACTCTGGCCTATGGCTACACCTTC. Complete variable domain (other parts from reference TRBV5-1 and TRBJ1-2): KAGVTQTPRYLIKTRGQQVTLSCSPISGHRSVSWYQQTPGQGLQFLFEYFSETQRNKGNFPGRFSGRQFSNSRSEMNVSTLELGDSALYLCASSTDTLAYGYTFGSGTRLTVV.